One and the same sample provided the 17 T cell receptor beta chains below, sequenced in a study of shared clonotypes between healthy human individuals (dated by TCRdb to 2018 to 2021). Receptor amplification or capture employed the immunoSEQ multiplex PCR assay. Drawn from immuneACCESS, this table holds only the in-frame rearrangements with V and J called that TCRdb kept. Clones are partly lost; checked studies trace under half to an unresolved V gene and leave the rest unexplained. This sample is represented by around 650,000 clones; around 96% of them were singletons. 0.11% of the sample goes to the ten largest clones. CD8 naive samples were CD45RO-negative cells positively selected for CCR7, giving a CD45RA+CCR7+ population that excluded TemRA cells. The sample was naive CD8+ T cells sorted from blood. Per the publication, the cell subset or site label means: CD45RA+CCR7+. Receptors originate from a woman in her 30s in good health.

The chain employs TRBV7-2 and TRBJ2-7; 12 bases map to TRBD2. This CDR3 comprises 14 residues. The germline CDR1 and CDR2 sequences are SGHTA and FQGNSA. With V trimmed by 5 bases and J by 1 base, 0 bases remained unmatched. The CDR3 reads CASSGTSGSYEQYF. The CDR3 DNA reads as TGTGCCAGCAGCGGGACTAGCGGGTCCTACGAGCAGTACTTC. Drawing the rest from reference TRBV7-2 and TRBJ2-7, the complete variable domain is GAGVSQSPSNKVTEKGKDVELRCDPISGHTALYWYRQSLGQGLEFLIYFQGNSAPDKSGLPSDRFSAERTGGSVSTLTIQRTQQEDSAVYLCASSGTSGSYEQYFGPGTRLTVT.

V gene TRBV25-1 combines with J gene TRBJ2-3; D is perhaps TRBD1 (5 bases). The germline V gene encodes CDR1 MGHDK and CDR2 SYGVNS. Trimming cost V 6 bases and J 5 bases, with 12 bases left between them. The CDR3 extends over 13 amino acids. CDR3 sequence: CASRDITLDTQYF. The DNA of the CDR3 is TGTGCCAGCAGGGACATCACATTAGATACGCAGTATTTT.

This clone was seen once. This chain links TRBV5-5 with TRBJ1-1; possible D gene TRBD1, 5 bases. The V gene's germline CDR1 is SGHKS and CDR2 YYEKEE (reference sequence). CDR3 length: 19 residues. V was clipped by 0 bases and J by 4 bases, with 25 bases between them. CDR3 sequence: CASSLETGVSFRDGTEAFF. For the CDR3, the DNA is TGTGCCAGCAGCTTGGAAACGGGAGTAAGCTTCAGGGACGGCACTGAAGCTTTCTTT.

This clone appeared a single time. J is TRBJ2-5 and V is TRBV27; no reliable D call. CDR3 length equals 11 residues. Germline CDR1 and CDR2: MNHEY and SMNVEV (reference sequence). Trimming took 8 bases from V and 5 from J, leaving 9 bases between them. The CDR3 is CASGSWETQYF. The CDR3 nucleotides are TGTGCCAGCGGTTCGTGGGAGACCCAGTACTTC.

This chain joins TRBV27 and TRBJ2-3; 7 bases agree with TRBD2. This CDR3 is 15 amino acids long. Germline loops: CDR1 MNHEY, CDR2 SMNVEV (reference sequence). With V trimmed by 2 bases and J by 1 base, 3 bases remained unmatched. CDR3 nucleotide sequence: TGTGCCAGCAGTTTAGCGGGAGTCGGCACAGATACGCAGTATTTT. Translating gives CASSLAGVGTDTQYF.

The chain joins TRBV20-1 to TRBJ2-7; unclear D gene. This CDR3 has 11 residues. The V and J ends lost 6 bases and 3 bases respectively, with 9 bases between them. Germline V gene data show CDR1 as DFQATT and CDR2 as SNEGSKA (reference sequence). The CDR3 bases are TGCAGTGCCAAAGTGGGCTACGAGCAGTACTTC. Its protein product is CSAKVGYEQYF.

The chain carries TRBV4-2 and TRBJ2-7; 10 positions agree with TRBD2. Trimming cost V 0 bases and J 0 bases; bases outside gene matches: 5. The CDR3 totals 17 residues. The V gene's germline CDR1 is LGHNA and CDR2 YNFKEQ. The CDR3 reads CASSQDWASGSSYEQYF. Written as DNA, the CDR3 is TGTGCCAGCAGCCAAGATTGGGCTAGCGGGAGCTCCTACGAGCAGTACTTC.

The V call is TRBV9, the J call TRBJ1-3; D not resolved. The germline V gene has CDR1 SGDLS and CDR2 YYNGEE. V lost 0 bases to trimming and J lost 2 bases, with 15 bases between them. The length of the CDR3 is 17 residues. The CDR3 coding sequence is TGTGCCAGCAGCGTAGGGGAAACTATCACGGCTGGAAACACCATATATTTT. Translation gives CASSVGETITAGNTIYF.

This clone showed up just once. The chain combines TRBV13 with TRBJ1-1; TRBD1 might be the D (5 bases). CDR1 PRHDT and CDR2 FYEKMQ come from the germline V gene (reference sequence). V gave up 5 bases and J gave up 0 bases, with 10 bases separating them. The CDR3 contains 14 residues. The CDR3 sequence: CASSDDRVNTEAFF. The CDR3 DNA sequence: TGTGCCAGCAGCGACGACAGAGTGAACACTGAAGCTTTCTTT.

V is TRBV28 and J is TRBJ1-2; the D gene is possibly TRBD1 (6 bases). CDR1 and CDR2 from the germline V gene are MDHEN and SYDVKM. Between the trimmed V and J ends, which lost 7 bases and 8 bases, there was a span of 17 bases. The CDR3 covers 13 residues. CDR3 protein: CASTYPNRVGYTF. CDR3 coding DNA: TGTGCCAGCACATATCCGAACAGGGTGGGCTACACCTTC.

The rearrangement joins TRBV5-8 to TRBJ2-5, with D perhaps matching TRBD2 (6 bases). The V gene lost 0 bases and the J gene lost 4 bases, with 19 bases spanning the gap. The CDR3 runs 17 residues. Germline V gives CDR1 SGHTS, CDR2 YDEGEE. CDR3 nucleotide sequence: TGTGCCAGCAGCTTGGGACTAGACGGGTCAATCTCAGAGACCCAGTACTTC. Its translation: CASSLGLDGSISETQYF.

The rearrangement uses TRBV19 and TRBJ2-2; 7 bases map to TRBD2. This CDR3 region has 19 residues. Germline CDR1 is LNHDA and CDR2 is SQIVND (reference sequence). Losses at the gene ends were 9 bases for V and 5 bases for J; bases not matched to a gene: 24. CDR3: CAREAIKSGVHEWTGELFF. The CDR3 DNA reads TGTGCCAGAGAGGCGATAAAAAGCGGGGTCCATGAATGGACCGGGGAGCTGTTTTTT.

V gene TRBV6-5 combines with J gene TRBJ2-1, with D perhaps TRBD1 (6 bases). The germline CDR1 and CDR2 sequences are MNHEY and SVGAGI. V was trimmed by 4 bases and J by 6 bases, leaving 16 bases between them. This CDR3 comprises 15 residues. The CDR3 protein is CASSLGWQGPNEQFF. The CDR3 coding sequence is TGTGCCAGCAGTTTAGGTTGGCAGGGGCCCAATGAGCAGTTCTTC.

This clone was detected once. The chain uses TRBV28 and TRBJ2-7; the D call may be TRBD1 or TRBD2 (6 bases each). CDR3 length: 18 amino acids. Germline V gives CDR1 MDHEN, CDR2 SYDVKM. Trimming stripped 5 bases from V and 2 bases from J, with 25 bases between. CDR3 coding DNA: TGTGCCAGCAGTCTGATTGGGGGGCTAGCGATTCACACCTACGAGCAGTACTTC. This encodes CASSLIGGLAIHTYEQYF. Full variable domain (outside the CDR3, taken from reference TRBV28 and TRBJ2-7): DVKVTQSSRYLVKRTGEKVFLECVQDMDHENMFWYRQDPGLGLRLIYFSYDVKMKEKGDIPEGYSVSREKKERFSLILESASTNQTSMYLCASSLIGGLAIHTYEQYFGPGTRLTVT.

V gene TRBV29-1 combines with J gene TRBJ2-2; no clear D gene. With 4 bases removed from V and 3 bases from J, the gap between germline ends came to 3 bases. The CDR3 extends over 11 amino acids. The germline V gene encodes CDR1 SQVTM and CDR2 ANQGSEA. The CDR3 spells CSVVHTGELFF. Written as DNA, the CDR3 is TGCAGCGTTGTCCACACCGGGGAGCTGTTTTTT.

V and J are TRBV28 and TRBJ2-4, with D unclear. V was clipped by 5 bases and J by 6 bases, with 8 bases between them. Germline CDR1 is MDHEN and CDR2 is SYDVKM. CDR3 length: 12 amino acids. CDR3 loop: CASSPSRNIQYF. CDR3 DNA sequence: TGTGCCAGCAGTCCGTCCCGAAACATTCAGTACTTC.

The V gene is TRBV7-8, the J gene TRBJ2-1; 11 nucleotides align to TRBD2. The CDR3 is 17 amino acids. Germline CDR1 reads SGHVS; CDR2 reads FQNEAQ. The junction had 16 bases not matched to a gene; V was cut back by 3 bases and J by 12 bases. The CDR3 DNA is TGTGCCAGCAGCTTGGGAAAGACTAGCGGGAAACCAATGGGGCAGTTCTTC. It codes for CASSLGKTSGKPMGQFF.